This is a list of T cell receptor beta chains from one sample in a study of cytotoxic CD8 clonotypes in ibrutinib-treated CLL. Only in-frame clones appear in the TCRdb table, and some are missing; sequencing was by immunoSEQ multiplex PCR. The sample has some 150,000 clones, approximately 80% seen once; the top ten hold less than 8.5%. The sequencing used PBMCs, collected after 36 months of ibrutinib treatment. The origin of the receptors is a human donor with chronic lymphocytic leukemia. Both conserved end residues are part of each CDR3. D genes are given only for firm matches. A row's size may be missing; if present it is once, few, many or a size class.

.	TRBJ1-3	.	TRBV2	TGTGCCAGCAGTGACGCGGGATTCTCTGGAAACACCATATATTTT	CASSDAGFSGNTIYF
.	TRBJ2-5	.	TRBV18	TGTGCCAGCTCACCCCCAGGGGAGGAGACCCAGTACTTC	CASSPPGEETQYF
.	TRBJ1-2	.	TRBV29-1	TGCAGCGTTGAAGAGGGTGGGGGATATGGCTACACCTTC	CSVEEGGGYGYTF
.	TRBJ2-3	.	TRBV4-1	TGCGCCAGCAGCCAAGACACGACAGATACGCAGTATTTT	CASSQDTTDTQYF
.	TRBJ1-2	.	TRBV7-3	TGTGCCAGCAGCTTATCTGGGTTGGATGGCTACACCTTC	CASSLSGLDGYTF
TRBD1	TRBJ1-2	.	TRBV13	TGTGCCAGCAGCAGCCCCGGGACAGGAAATGGCTACACCTTC	CASSSPGTGNGYTF
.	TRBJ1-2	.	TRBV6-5	TGTGCCAGCAGTTACTCTCGGGCGTATGGCTACACCTTC	CASSYSRAYGYTF
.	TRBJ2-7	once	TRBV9	TGTGCCAGCAGCGTATACCCAGGCACCTACGAGCAGTACTTC	CASSVYPGTYEQYF
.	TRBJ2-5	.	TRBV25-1	TGTGCCAGCAGTGAATTTGGTGAAGAGACCCAGTACTTC	CASSEFGEETQYF
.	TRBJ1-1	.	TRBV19	TGTGCCAGTAGTATAGGGAGCAGGGGGAACACTGAAGCTTTCTTT	CASSIGSRGNTEAFF
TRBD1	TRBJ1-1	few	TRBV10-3	TGTGCCATCAGTGGACAGGGGGAAGCTTTCTTT	CAISGQGEAFF
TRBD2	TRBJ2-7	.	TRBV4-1	TGCGCCAGCAGCCCCGGGACTAGCGGCTACGAGCAGTACTTC	CASSPGTSGYEQYF
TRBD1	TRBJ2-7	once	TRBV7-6	TGTGCCAGCAGCCCGCGGACAGGGGCCAACGAGCAGTACTTC	CASSPRTGANEQYF
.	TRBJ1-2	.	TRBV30	TGTGCCTGGAGTGTATTGGGCAGCGGCGGCTACACCTTC	CAWSVLGSGGYTF
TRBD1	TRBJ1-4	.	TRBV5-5	TGTGCCAGCAGCCTCAAACAGGGGGCATGGAATGAAAAACTGTTTTTT	CASSLKQGAWNEKLFF
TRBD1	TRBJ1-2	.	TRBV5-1	TGCGCCAGCAGCTTGGAAGGACAGGGCTCATCCTACACCTTC	CASSLEGQGSSYTF
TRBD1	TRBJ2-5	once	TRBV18	TGTGCCAGCTCACCACCTGGGACAGGGGAGGCCCAGTACTTC	CASSPPGTGEAQYF
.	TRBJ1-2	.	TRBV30	TGTGCCTGGAGATATATGGCAGGGGCTTTCTATGGCTACACCTTC	CAWRYMAGAFYGYTF
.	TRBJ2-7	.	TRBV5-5	TGTGCCAGCAGCTTGGTTTCAAAGGGCTACGAGCAGTACTTC	CASSLVSKGYEQYF
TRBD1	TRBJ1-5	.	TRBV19	TGTGCCAGTACCAGGGACAGGTTGATTTGGCAGCCCCAGCATTTT	CASTRDRLIWQPQHF
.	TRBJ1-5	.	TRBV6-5	TGTGCCAGCAGTTACTCGGCAGGTAACCAGCCCCAGCATTTT	CASSYSAGNQPQHF
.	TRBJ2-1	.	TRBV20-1	TGCAGTGCTAGCCAGGCAAATGAGCAGTTCTTC	CSASQANEQFF
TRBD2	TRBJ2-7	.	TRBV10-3	TGTGCCATCAGTAAGCGGGAGGGCCGCAACGAGCAGTACTTC	CAISKREGRNEQYF
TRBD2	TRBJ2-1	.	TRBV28	TGTGCCAGCAGTTGGGCGGGAGCCGCCAATGAGCAGTTCTTC	CASSWAGAANEQFF
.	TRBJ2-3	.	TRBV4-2	TGTGCCAGCAGCCAAGCTAGCTATGGGTACACAGATACGCAGTATTTT	CASSQASYGYTDTQYF
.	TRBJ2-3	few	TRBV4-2	TGTGCCAGCAGCCAAGAGGTCGGGGTCGGCACAGATACGCAGTATTTT	CASSQEVGVGTDTQYF
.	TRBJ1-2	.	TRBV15	TGTGCCACCAGCAGAGGACAGACCGGCTACACCTTC	CATSRGQTGYTF
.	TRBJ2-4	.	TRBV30	TGTGCCTGGAGTGAGGGTGACAAAAACATTCAGTACTTC	CAWSEGDKNIQYF
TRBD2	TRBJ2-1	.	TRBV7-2	TGTGCCAGCAGCTTATTTCGTTTTCGGGGGGGCCCCAATGAGCAGTTCTTC	CASSLFRFRGGPNEQFF
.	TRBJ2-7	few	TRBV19	TGTGCCAGTAGTATAGGCCCGGTAGCCTACGAGCAGTACTTC	CASSIGPVAYEQYF
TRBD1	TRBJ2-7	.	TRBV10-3	TGTGCCACCACAGGGGGGTCCCGAGGCTACGAGCAGTACTTC	CATTGGSRGYEQYF
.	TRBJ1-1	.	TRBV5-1	TGCGCCAGCAGCAACGGACAGATGAACACTGAAGCTTTCTTT	CASSNGQMNTEAFF
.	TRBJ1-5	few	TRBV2	TGTGCCAGCAGTCCCGGCGCCCGGGGGCGTAATCAGCCCCAGCATTTT	CASSPGARGRNQPQHF
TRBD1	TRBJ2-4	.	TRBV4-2	TGTGCCAGCAGCCAAGTAGGACAGGGCGGCATTCAGTACTTC	CASSQVGQGGIQYF
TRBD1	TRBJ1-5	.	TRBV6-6	TGTGCCAGCAGTCAACAGGGGGACTATCAGCCCCAGCATTTT	CASSQQGDYQPQHF
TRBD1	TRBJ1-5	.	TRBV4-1	TGCGCCAGCAGCCAATTTAACAGGGGAGGGGGCGATCAGCCCCAGCATTTT	CASSQFNRGGGDQPQHF
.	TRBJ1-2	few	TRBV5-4	TGTGCCAGCAGCCTTACAGGATCTTATGGCTACACCTTC	CASSLTGSYGYTF
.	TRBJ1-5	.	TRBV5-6	TGTGCCAGCAGCTTATACCCTCCGGGACGGTTCAATCAGCCCCAGCATTTT	CASSLYPPGRFNQPQHF
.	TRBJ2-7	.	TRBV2	TGTGCCAGCAAAGACGGAGCCTACGAGCAGTACTTC	CASKDGAYEQYF
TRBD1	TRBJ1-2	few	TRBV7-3	TGTGCCAGCAGCCCAATCAGGGGGGCAGGTGATGGCTACACCTTC	CASSPIRGAGDGYTF
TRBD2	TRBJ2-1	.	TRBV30	TGTGCCTGGAGGAAGCGGGGATTTTACAATGAGCAGTTCTTC	CAWRKRGFYNEQFF
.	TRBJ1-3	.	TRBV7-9	TGTGCCGGCAGAAGGAGCTCTGGAAACACCATATATTTT	CAGRRSSGNTIYF
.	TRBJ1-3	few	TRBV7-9	TGTGCCAGCAGCTTATCCAACAGACACTCTGGAAACACCATATATTTT	CASSLSNRHSGNTIYF
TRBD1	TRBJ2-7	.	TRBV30	TGTGCCTGGACCGACTCCGGGACAGGGGGTAAGCAGTACTTC	CAWTDSGTGGKQYF
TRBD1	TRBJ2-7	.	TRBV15	TGTGCCACCAGCGGACAGGGAGGCTACGAGCAGTACTTC	CATSGQGGYEQYF
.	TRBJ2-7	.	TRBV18	TGTGCCAGCTCACCACCAATATCAGGCTACGAGCAGTACTTC	CASSPPISGYEQYF
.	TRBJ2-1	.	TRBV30	TGTGCCTGTACTGGGCCAAGCTCCTACAATGAGCAGTTCTTC	CACTGPSSYNEQFF
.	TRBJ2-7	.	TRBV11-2	TGTGCCAGCAGCCTAGTCCTTAGAGAGCAGTACTTC	CASSLVLREQYF